This TCR beta chain is from a study of CD8 T cells in ankylosing spondylitis. Whole-study findings and limits: Characteristic of ankylosing spondylitis blood, it appeared, was a TCR beta motif comprising eight highly homologous variants. Within matched ankylosing spondylitis synovial fluid, disease-linked clones were reportedly significantly enriched.

From the 5' RACE reads, TCRdb called clonotypes with MiXCR, one entry per CDR3 protein. The sample shows around 490,000 distinct CDR3 sequences, over 4% of them seen only once. This clonotype was seen at least ten times. As yet, its antigen is unknown. From germline, CDR1 is DFQATT and CDR2 SNEGSKA (reference sequence). V was shortened by 0 bases and J by 3 bases, with 5 bases between the two germline ends. The CDR3 sequence is 12 residues long. The rearrangement links TRBV20-1 to TRBJ1-1; D call uncertain. Input material: blood, either unsorted or a sorted T cell fraction (not recorded which). The sequence came from a male donor with ankylosing spondylitis. The CDR3 DNA reads as TGCAGTGCTAGAGAGGGGTACACTGAAGCTTTCTTT. It is translated as CSAREGYTEAFF.